This TCR beta chain was found in a study of blood T cell repertoires in COVID-19. Between the trimmed V and J ends, which lost 5 bases and 0 bases, there was a span of 10 bases. This CDR3 region has 14 residues. In germline, CDR1 is WNHNN, CDR2 SYGVQD (reference sequence). Only in-frame clones appear in the TCRdb table, and some are missing; sequencing was by immunoSEQ multiplex PCR. Of around 190,000 clones in the sample, around 83% were seen once. This clone was detected only once. The sample taken for sequencing was peripheral blood. The source is a woman older than 75 with acute or convalescent COVID-19. V and J are TRBV10-1 and TRBJ1-1; possibly TRBD1 for D (6 bases). CDR3 sequence reads: CASSKGGLNTEAFF. Here the CDR3 DNA reads TGCGCCAGCAGTAAGGGGGGGCTGAACACTGAAGCTTTCTTT.